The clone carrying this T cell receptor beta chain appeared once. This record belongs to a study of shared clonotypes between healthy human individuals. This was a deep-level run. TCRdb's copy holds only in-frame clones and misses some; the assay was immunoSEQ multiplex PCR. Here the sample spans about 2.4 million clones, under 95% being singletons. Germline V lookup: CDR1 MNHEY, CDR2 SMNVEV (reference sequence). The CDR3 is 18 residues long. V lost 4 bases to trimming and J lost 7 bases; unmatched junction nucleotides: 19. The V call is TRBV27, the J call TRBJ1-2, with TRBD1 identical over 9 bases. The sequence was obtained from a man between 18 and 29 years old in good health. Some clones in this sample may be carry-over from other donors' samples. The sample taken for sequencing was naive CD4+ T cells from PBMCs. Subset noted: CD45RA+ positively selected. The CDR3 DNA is TGTGCCAGCAGTTGCGGAACCGGAGACAGGGGGGGAACTTGTGGCTACACCTTC. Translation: CASSCGTGDRGGTCGYTF.